The next 27 T cell receptor beta chains were all read from a single sample in a study of blood T cell repertoires in COVID-19. Some clones are missing from TCRdb's copy, which holds only in-frame ones; the method was immunoSEQ multiplex PCR. The data contain around 100,000 clones, 90% to 95% of them singletons. Specimen: peripheral blood. Every receptor here comes from a human donor in a cohort sampled during active COVID-19.

This chain links TRBV7-6 with TRBJ2-1; 9 nucleotides align to TRBD2. V was pared by 4 bases and J by 7 bases, with 11 bases of the junction left unmatched. This CDR3 is 16 amino acids long. Germline CDR1 and CDR2: SGHVS and FNYEAQ. The CDR3 DNA reads TGTGCCAGCAGCTACTCGCGCGGGGGGGAAGGGAATGAGCAGTTCTTC. Residues: CASSYSRGGEGNEQFF.

This clone appeared a few times. This chain joins TRBV25-1 and TRBJ1-6; TRBD1 matches at 9 bases. CDR1 and CDR2 from the germline V gene are MGHDK and SYGVNS. Trimming cost V 8 bases and J 10 bases; bases outside gene matches: 9. This CDR3 contains 14 residues. The CDR3 nucleotides read TGTGCCAGCCGCGATCGACAGGGGGTATCACCCCTCCACTTT. Residues: CASRDRQGVSPLHF.

This clone came up a few times. J is TRBJ1-1 and V is TRBV7-2; D gene ambiguous. Trimming left V 4 bases short and J 6 bases short, with 9 bases between. The CDR3 is 12 residues long. The germline gives CDR1 SGHTA, CDR2 FQGNSA. CDR3 nucleotide sequence: TGTGCCAGCAGCTCAAGACGGGCTGAAGCTTTCTTT. This sequence encodes CASSSRRAEAFF.

This chain uses TRBV28 with TRBJ1-6; TRBD1 matches 10 bases. V gave up 6 bases and J gave up 9 bases; unmatched junction bases: 5. CDR3 length equals 14 residues. The germline gives CDR1 MDHEN, CDR2 SYDVKM. CDR3 residues: CASSLDRGLSPLHF. The CDR3 DNA reads as TGTGCCAGCAGCCTAGACAGGGGGCTTTCACCCCTCCACTTT.

V gene TRBV9 combines with J gene TRBJ2-3; 10 nucleotides align to TRBD2. The CDR3 contains 18 residues. J gave up 4 bases and V 1 base, and 12 bases lay outside the gene matches. The germline V gene encodes CDR1 SGDLS and CDR2 YYNGEE. CDR3 sequence: CASSVNPWASGSADTQYF. The DNA for the CDR3 is TGTGCCAGCAGCGTAAACCCCTGGGCTAGCGGGAGTGCAGATACGCAGTATTTT.

The chain recombines TRBV6-5 with TRBJ1-1; D is undetermined. Germline V gives CDR1 MNHEY, CDR2 SVGAGI. CDR3 length: 15 amino acids. Between the trimmed V and J ends, which lost 11 bases and 0 bases, there was a span of 19 bases. CDR3 sequence (DNA): TGTGCCTCGAGGCCAGCCTTTAAATTGAACACTGAAGCTTTCTTT. As protein: CASRPAFKLNTEAFF.

The genes are TRBV28 and TRBJ2-1; perhaps TRBD2 as D (5 bases). CDR1 MDHEN and CDR2 SYDVKM come from the germline V gene. The CDR3 sequence is 19 residues long. V shed 3 bases and J shed 3 bases, with 24 bases lying between them. DNA for the CDR3: TGTGCCAGCAGTTTTCCCCCCGTAATGGCGGGCAGAGACTACAATGAGCAGTTCTTC. Its translation: CASSFPPVMAGRDYNEQFF.

This clone has only a few counts. The chain couples TRBV28 to TRBJ1-5; TRBD1 matches 9 bases. The V segment lost 8 bases and the J segment 4 bases; nucleotides outside the gene matches: 0. CDR1 is MDHEN, CDR2 SYDVKM, per germline. The CDR3 is 12 residues long. This CDR3 reads CASGQGNQPQHF. CDR3 DNA sequence: TGTGCCAGCGGACAGGGGAATCAGCCCCAGCATTTT.

The rearrangement links TRBV29-1 to TRBJ1-1, with no clear D. Germline CDR1 reads SQVTM; CDR2 reads ANQGSEA. The CDR3 has 14 amino acids. V was trimmed by 7 bases and J by 3 bases, leaving 18 bases between them. The CDR3 region is CSGLRREVYTEAFF. The CDR3 DNA sequence: TGCAGCGGCCTTCGGCGGGAGGTGTACACTGAAGCTTTCTTT.

The V gene is TRBV9, the J gene TRBJ1-6; TRBD1 matches 8 bases. The CDR3 is made up of 18 amino acids. Germline V gene lookup returns CDR1 SGDLS and CDR2 YYNGEE. V gave up 2 bases and J gave up 7 bases; unmatched junction bases: 14. CDR3 residues: CASSVPRAGTGPNSPLHF. The CDR3 DNA reads TGTGCCAGCAGCGTCCCTCGAGCCGGGACAGGCCCAAATTCACCCCTCCACTTT.

V is TRBV14 and J is TRBJ2-2; D is possibly TRBD1 (5 bases). The CDR3 runs 16 residues. Trimming removed 2 bases from V and 0 bases from J, with 10 bases in between. Germline loops: CDR1 SGHDN, CDR2 FVKESK. The CDR3 DNA sequence: TGTGCCAGCAGCCAATGGCAGGGCGCGAACACCGGGGAGCTGTTTTTT. Protein product: CASSQWQGANTGELFF.

The chain recombines TRBV4-1 with TRBJ2-7; perhaps TRBD2 as D (6 bases). CDR3 length: 16 amino acids. Trimming cost V 3 bases and J 2 bases, with 17 bases left between them. Germline values: CDR1 MGHRA, CDR2 YSYEKL. The CDR3 DNA sequence: TGCGCCAGCAGCCAGGTTACCACGGGGGTTACCTACGAGCAGTACTTC. Encoded protein: CASSQVTTGVTYEQYF.

The chain uses TRBV6-2 or TRBV6-3 and TRBJ1-5; D unresolved. Germline CDR1 reads MNHEY; CDR2 reads SVGEGT. The V end lost 0 bases, the J end lost 3 bases, and 12 bases lay between the germline ends. The CDR3 is 16 amino acids. The CDR3 DNA is TGTGCCAGCAGTTACTCGACCCGACACTTCAATCAGCCCCAGCATTTT. This codes for CASSYSTRHFNQPQHF.

The chain joins TRBV30 to TRBJ2-1; D possibly corresponds to TRBD2 (6 bases). Trimming took off 2 bases at V and 5 bases at J, with 16 bases between the two ends. This CDR3 region has 15 residues. CDR1 is GTSNPN, CDR2 SVGIG, per germline (reference sequence). CDR3 sequence: CAWSLGLTRNNEQFF. In DNA form, the CDR3 reads TGTGCCTGGAGTCTGGGACTTACCCGGAACAATGAGCAGTTCTTC.

This chain links TRBV27 with TRBJ2-1, with TRBD2 as a possible D gene (6 bases). The CDR3 runs 14 residues. The V and J ends lost 7 bases and 5 bases respectively, with 15 bases between them. Germline V gene data show CDR1 as MNHEY and CDR2 as SMNVEV (reference sequence). CDR3 region: CASTGTAGNNEQFF. The CDR3 DNA is TGTGCCAGCACCGGTACCGCGGGAAACAATGAGCAGTTCTTC.

CDR3 loop: CASKPNRGRGDGYTF. As DNA, the CDR3 is TGTGCCAGCAAACCGAACAGGGGCCGCGGCGATGGCTACACCTTC. The rearrangement joins TRBV6-5 to TRBJ1-2; TRBD1 matches at 7 bases. In germline, CDR1 is MNHEY, CDR2 SVGAGI. V gave up 7 bases and J gave up 6 bases; unmatched junction bases: 14. This CDR3 is 15 amino acids long.

J is TRBJ1-2 and V is TRBV11-2; 8 bases align to TRBD1. Germline V gene data show CDR1 as SGHAT and CDR2 as FQNNGV. CDR3 length: 13 amino acids. Trimming at V came to 6 bases and at J to 11 bases, leaving 11 bases not matched to a gene. For the CDR3, the DNA is TGTGCCAGCAGGGGAATAGGACAGGGTTTATACACCTTC. It yields the protein CASRGIGQGLYTF.

V gene TRBV30 combines with J gene TRBJ1-2, with 7 bases fitting TRBD1. CDR1 GTSNPN and CDR2 SVGIG come from the germline V gene (reference sequence). The CDR3 extends over 13 amino acids. After removal of 0 bases from V and 11 bases from J, the junction contained 9 bases not matched to a gene. Written as DNA, the CDR3 is TGTGCCTGGAGTGTCGGAGGGGGCAATAGGTACACCTTC. Protein product: CAWSVGGGNRYTF.

The chain joins TRBV7-9 to TRBJ2-3; 9 positions agree with TRBD2. The junction had 12 bases not matched to a gene; V was cut back by 2 bases and J by 6 bases. From germline, CDR1 is SEHNR and CDR2 FQNEAQ (reference sequence). This CDR3 comprises 17 residues. The DNA of the CDR3 is TGTGCCAGCAGCTTAAATTATCGAGCGGGGGGCGAGGATACGCAGTATTTT. It specifies CASSLNYRAGGEDTQYF.

The V call is TRBV3-1 (or the pseudogene TRBV3-2), the J call TRBJ2-2, with 11 bases aligning to TRBD2. CDR1 and CDR2 from the germline V gene are LGHDT and YNNKEL (reference sequence). The junction had 4 bases not matched to a gene; V was cut back by 0 bases and J by 1 base. The CDR3 runs 18 residues. The CDR3 region has the DNA TGTGCCAGCAGCCAAGATTTAGCGGGGGGGCAGAACACCGGGGAGCTGTTTTTT. Amino acids: CASSQDLAGGQNTGELFF.

J is TRBJ1-2 and V is TRBV19; TRBD1 is a possible D gene (6 bases). The CDR3 length is 12 residues. CDR1 LNHDA and CDR2 SQIVND come from the germline V gene (reference sequence). The ends were cut back, 8 bases at V and 2 bases at J, with 9 bases in the middle. CDR3 in DNA: TGTGCCAGTGCCGGGACAAACTATGGCTACACCTTC. Translating it yields CASAGTNYGYTF.

The chain employs TRBV28 and TRBJ1-4; TRBD1 matches at 9 bases. The germline gives CDR1 MDHEN, CDR2 SYDVKM. V dropped 6 bases and J dropped 14; count of bases not matched to a gene: 10. CDR3 length: 13 residues. Here the CDR3 reads CASRGQGSPGLFF. The CDR3 DNA is TGTGCCAGCAGGGGACAGGGTTCCCCTGGGCTGTTTTTT.

The chain uses TRBV24-1 and TRBJ1-3; 9 nucleotides agree with TRBD1. This CDR3 is built from 16 residues. Germline CDR1 is KGHDR and CDR2 is SFDVKD. Germline trimming cut 0 bases from V and 2 bases from J; bases unmatched to any gene: 1. CDR3 in DNA: TGTGCCACCAGTGATTTGTGGGACAGGGCTGGAAACACCATATATTTT. Translating it yields CATSDLWDRAGNTIYF.

This chain links TRBV6-5 with TRBJ2-3; D might be TRBD1 (6 bases). V shed 7 bases and J shed 7 bases, with 18 bases lying between them. This CDR3 comprises 14 residues. Germline values: CDR1 MNHEY, CDR2 SVGAGI. CDR3 sequence reads: CASNPDPQGHTQYF. The CDR3 coding sequence is TGTGCCAGCAACCCCGACCCACAGGGCCATACGCAGTATTTT.

This chain links TRBV21-1 with TRBJ2-5; the tabulated D call, TRBD1, remains unverified against the DNA. TRBV21-1 is a documented pseudogene. This CDR3 comprises 17 residues. CDR3: CASSKLILTTGAGFLYF. CDR3 DNA sequence: TGTGCCAGCAGCAAACTCATACTGACAACTGGGGCCGGTTTTCTGTACTTC.

This chain joins TRBV28 and TRBJ1-3, with 7 positions matching TRBD1. V gave up 10 bases and J gave up 4 bases; unmatched junction bases: 7. Looked up from germline, CDR1 is MDHEN and CDR2 is SYDVKM. This CDR3 is built from 13 residues. The CDR3 coding sequence is TGTGCCAACTACAGGGGTTACGGAAACACCATATATTTT. Residues: CANYRGYGNTIYF.

The chain carries TRBV30 and TRBJ2-7; TRBD1 is a possible D gene (6 bases). From germline, CDR1 is GTSNPN and CDR2 SVGIG (reference sequence). The CDR3 is made up of 15 amino acids. V lost 3 bases to trimming and J lost 5 bases, with 20 bases between them. The CDR3 loop reads CAWSTYTGLNNEQYF. The CDR3 DNA reads as TGTGCCTGGAGCACTTACACAGGGTTAAACAACGAGCAGTACTTC.